Each of the 27 T cell receptor beta chains below was sequenced from the same sample in a study of vaccination and CD4 T cells after COVID-19 (dated by TCRdb to 2022 to 2024). No antigen has been identified for these receptors. Receptor libraries were prepared by PCR. For sequencing, an Illumina iSeq 100 was employed. TCR sequencing of DNA from cultured CD4+ T cells used the Oncomine TCR Beta short-read assay at the Johns Hopkins FTIC core. The public sequencing data were trimmed at Q25 with fastp and processed into clonotypes with MiXCR by TCRdb, which kept only in-frame beta chains. Rows matching on CDR3 protein sequence are summarized as one entry with the most common DNA and genes. The sample contains 20,000 or so distinct CDR3 sequences, roughly 40% of them found a single time. The ten biggest clones cover around 4.4% of the sample. The time point tag for this specimen amounts to: late sampling 161 to 241 days after vaccination in a few convalescent patients. The sample's treatment or condition label, decoded: roughly 10-day PBMC culture with coronavirus spike peptide pools or control peptides (ViraFEST assay).

Source: CD4+ T cells from blood, cultured in vitro, taken about 7 months after SARS-CoV-2 vaccination. The receptors shown here come from a human donor who had recovered from COVID-19.

V and J are TRBV28 and TRBJ2-7, with D possibly being TRBD1 or TRBD2 (5 bases each). CDR1 MDHEN and CDR2 SYDVKM come from the germline V gene. The length of the CDR3 is 14 residues. V was trimmed by 6 bases and J by 0 bases, leaving 12 bases between them. Written as DNA, the CDR3 is TGTGCCAGCAGACTAAGGGACGTCTCCTACGAGCAGTACTTC. It specifies CASRLRDVSYEQYF.

This chain joins TRBV28 and TRBJ2-1; D uncertain. This CDR3 contains 14 residues. Trimming stripped 8 bases from V and 0 bases from J, with 11 bases between. Germline V gene lookup returns CDR1 MDHEN and CDR2 SYDVKM. CDR3 DNA sequence: TGTGCCAGCGCAACCAGGAGCTCCTACAATGAGCAGTTCTTC. This sequence encodes CASATRSSYNEQFF.

The V call is TRBV28, the J call TRBJ2-3; 8 nucleotides align to TRBD2. Trimming took 5 bases from V and 4 from J; bases not matched to a gene: 5. The CDR3 sequence is 14 residues long. The germline V gene has CDR1 MDHEN and CDR2 SYDVKM. The CDR3 reads CASSLSGKADTQYF. The CDR3 DNA follows: TGTGCCAGCAGTCTTAGCGGGAAGGCAGATACGCAGTATTTT.

This clonotype showed up just a few times. The chain uses TRBV28 and TRBJ2-7; 14 bases fit TRBD2. Trimming cost V 3 bases and J 6 bases; bases outside gene matches: 16. The germline V gene has CDR1 MDHEN and CDR2 SYDVKM. The CDR3 has 19 amino acids. Written as DNA, the CDR3 is TGTGCCAGCAGTTTCCCGCTAGGGACTAGCGGGAGAGGGGGGTCCGAGCAGTACTTC. Translating it yields CASSFPLGTSGRGGSEQYF.

J is TRBJ2-7 and V is TRBV20-1; no reliable D call. The CDR3 has 14 amino acids. Looked up from germline, CDR1 is DFQATT and CDR2 is SNEGSKA (reference sequence). The ends were cut back, 3 bases at V and 3 bases at J, with 15 bases in the middle. CDR3 protein: CSASPQTAGYEQYF. CDR3 nucleotides: TGCAGTGCTAGCCCACAAACGGCAGGCTACGAGCAGTACTTC.

This clonotype appeared a few times. The genes are TRBV11-3 and TRBJ2-5; D not certain. The CDR3 has 13 residues. Trimming removed 1 base from V and 0 bases from J, with 3 bases in between. In germline, CDR1 is SGHNT, CDR2 YENEEA. DNA for the CDR3: TGTGCCAGCAGCTTAGGGTACCAAGAGACCCAGTACTTC. It encodes CASSLGYQETQYF.

V and J are TRBV28 and TRBJ2-2, with TRBD2 as a possible D gene (6 bases). The V end lost 2 bases, the J end lost 7 bases, and 11 bases lay between the germline ends. This CDR3 contains 14 residues. From germline, CDR1 is MDHEN and CDR2 SYDVKM. In nucleotides, the CDR3 is TGTGCCAGCAGTTTAGGGGGGATTGGCGGGGAGCTGTTTTTT. Its protein is CASSLGGIGGELFF.

This clonotype was picked up a small number of times. This rearrangement joins TRBV7-9 to TRBJ2-3; D may be TRBD1 (6 bases). The CDR3 has 12 residues. V dropped 3 bases and J dropped 6 bases, with 7 bases sitting between them. Germline values: CDR1 SEHNR, CDR2 FQNEAQ (reference sequence). The CDR3 nucleotides are TGTGCCAGCAGCTTCACAGGGGATACGCAGTATTTT. Amino acids: CASSFTGDTQYF.

V and J are TRBV28 and TRBJ2-1; D call uncertain. Trimming removed 1 base from V and 8 bases from J, with 12 bases in between. This CDR3 comprises 14 residues. Germline V gene sequence: CDR1 MDHEN, CDR2 SYDVKM. The CDR3 here is CASSLYNTAHEQFF. The CDR3 nucleotides read TGTGCCAGCAGTTTATACAACACCGCTCATGAGCAGTTCTTC.

The chain carries TRBV5-4 and TRBJ1-2, with D perhaps matching TRBD1 (6 bases). The CDR3 consists of 15 residues. Trimming removed 4 bases from V and 3 bases from J, with 16 bases in between. From germline, CDR1 is SGHNT and CDR2 YYREEE (reference sequence). In DNA, the CDR3 is TGTGCCAGCAGCACCCGTACTGGGGGCGACTATGGCTACACCTTC. Its translation: CASSTRTGGDYGYTF.

This clonotype was seen only once. This chain joins TRBV20-1 and TRBJ2-1; 9 bases match TRBD2. The CDR3 loop spans 19 amino acids. CDR1 and CDR2 from the germline V gene are DFQATT and SNEGSKA (reference sequence). V lost 0 bases and J lost 0; bases outside the gene matches: 12. The CDR3, as DNA: TGCAGTGCTAGAGATAGGGCTAGCGGGACAGCAAGCTCCTACAATGAGCAGTTCTTC. Protein: CSARDRASGTASSYNEQFF.

This chain links TRBV20-1 with TRBJ2-3; 11 nucleotides line up with TRBD2. Germline-derived CDR1 and CDR2 are DFQATT and SNEGSKA (reference sequence). There are 15 residues in the CDR3. The V and J ends lost 6 bases and 2 bases, in that order; junction bases with no gene match: 7. CDR3 coding DNA: TGCAGTGCCGGGGGACTAGCGGACCCCACAGATACGCAGTATTTT. It encodes CSAGGLADPTDTQYF.

This clonotype has only one observation. The chain links TRBV6-5 to TRBJ2-1, with TRBD2 matching over 9 bases. This CDR3 comprises 15 residues. After removal of 2 bases from V and 10 bases from J, the junction contained 9 bases not matched to a gene. The V gene's germline CDR1 is MNHEY and CDR2 SVGAGI. The CDR3 spells CASSYPGTSNREQFF. The CDR3 nucleotides are TGTGCCAGCAGTTACCCCGGGACTAGCAACAGGGAGCAGTTCTTC.

The rearrangement joins TRBV20-1 to TRBJ1-5, with 9 bases that match TRBD1. Per the germline V gene, CDR1 is DFQATT and CDR2 is SNEGSKA (reference sequence). V dropped 1 base and J dropped 6; count of bases not matched to a gene: 7. This CDR3 contains 15 residues. CDR3 in DNA: TGCAGTGCTAGAGGAGCGGGGGGACAGGGTCAGCCCCAGCATTTT. This sequence encodes CSARGAGGQGQPQHF.

The V and J genes are TRBV15 and TRBJ2-7, with 8 nucleotides matching TRBD1. CDR1 is LNHNV, CDR2 YYDKDF, per germline (reference sequence). Trimming removed 1 base from V and 2 bases from J; junction bases left unmatched: 7. This CDR3 region has 16 residues. DNA for the CDR3: TGTGCCACCAGCAGAGGGGGAACAGGGGGGCCCTACGAGCAGTACTTC. Protein sequence: CATSRGGTGGPYEQYF.

This clonotype came up a few times. The chain has TRBV19 and TRBJ2-7, with D hard to call. The V gene's germline CDR1 is LNHDA and CDR2 SQIVND (reference sequence). CDR3 length: 13 residues. The V and J ends lost 3 bases and 2 bases respectively, with 8 bases between them. The DNA for the CDR3 is TGTGCCAGTAGTATTGAAGGCCCCTACGAGCAGTACTTC. It codes for CASSIEGPYEQYF.

This clonotype was found a few times. The CDR3 reads CASSFGGDGYTF. DNA of the CDR3: TGTGCCAGCAGTTTTGGAGGGGATGGCTACACCTTC. The genes are TRBV28 and TRBJ1-2, with a possible D match to TRBD1 (5 bases). The CDR3 covers 12 residues. The ends were cut back, 3 bases at V and 6 bases at J, with 8 bases in the middle. Per the germline V gene, CDR1 is MDHEN and CDR2 is SYDVKM.

The V gene is TRBV20-1, the J gene TRBJ2-7; the D is unclear. V lost 2 bases, J lost 2 bases, and 25 bases lay in between. This CDR3 contains 18 residues. The germline V gene encodes CDR1 DFQATT and CDR2 SNEGSKA (reference sequence). The CDR3, as DNA: TGCAGTGCTAGACGGCGCGGCGGATATTCGAATCGTCCCTACGAGCAGTACTTC. Its protein product is CSARRRGGYSNRPYEQYF.

The chain couples TRBV28 to TRBJ1-5; D is uncertain. Trimming took 6 bases from V and 1 from J, leaving 7 bases between them. Looked up from germline, CDR1 is MDHEN and CDR2 is SYDVKM. The CDR3 contains 13 residues. The CDR3 nucleotides are TGTGCCAGCAGCCTGGACAGCAATCAGCCCCAGCATTTT. The encoded protein is CASSLDSNQPQHF.

The chain recombines TRBV7-3 with TRBJ2-3; 9 nucleotides agree with TRBD2. The CDR3 is made up of 14 amino acids. CDR1 is SGHTA and CDR2 is FQGTGA in the germline V gene. Unmatched junction bases numbered 2, after V lost 5 bases and J lost 2 bases. This CDR3 reads CASSLAGTTDTQYF. The CDR3 DNA reads TGTGCCAGCAGCCTAGCGGGGACCACAGATACGCAGTATTTT.

This clonotype was seen a handful of times. The V gene is TRBV28, the J gene TRBJ1-2; D unclear. The CDR3 is 13 residues long. The V and J ends lost 2 bases and 6 bases respectively, with 10 bases between them. The germline V gene encodes CDR1 MDHEN and CDR2 SYDVKM. The CDR3 loop reads CASSLVLPDGYTF. The CDR3 DNA sequence: TGTGCCAGCAGTTTAGTGCTCCCGGATGGCTACACCTTC.

A few counts support this clonotype. The chain couples TRBV6-1 to TRBJ2-1; no definite D call. V was trimmed by 6 bases and J by 3 bases, leaving 18 bases between them. Germline assignment: CDR1 MNHNS and CDR2 SASEGT. CDR3 length equals 16 residues. CDR3 DNA sequence: TGTGCCAGCAGCCCTCCCGGGCAGGCTAGCTACAATGAGCAGTTCTTC. Translated, it gives CASSPPGQASYNEQFF.

There are a few counts of this clonotype. This rearrangement joins TRBV20-1 to TRBJ2-5, with D perhaps TRBD2 (6 bases). Germline V CDR1 and CDR2: DFQATT, SNEGSKA (reference sequence). The CDR3 loop spans 14 amino acids. The germline V and J ends were trimmed by 3 bases and 4 bases, with 15 bases remaining between them. In DNA, the CDR3 is TGCAGTGCTAGTAGCGGAACGAATGGAGAGACCCAGTACTTC. Protein sequence: CSASSGTNGETQYF.

In its sample, this clonotype was seen a few times. The gene calls are TRBV20-1 and TRBJ1-5, with a possible D match to TRBD1 (5 bases). V was shortened by 4 bases and J by 1 base, with 17 bases between the two germline ends. Germline CDR1 and CDR2: DFQATT and SNEGSKA (reference sequence). This CDR3 contains 16 residues. The CDR3 sequence: CSAKGAVDRSNQPQHF. The CDR3 nucleotides are TGCAGTGCTAAAGGTGCGGTTGACAGAAGCAATCAGCCCCAGCATTTT.

This clonotype is a singleton in its sample. The chain links TRBV28 to TRBJ1-1; 7 bases match TRBD1. CDR1 is MDHEN, CDR2 SYDVKM, per germline. CDR3 size: 12 residues. V gave up 6 bases and J gave up 11 bases; unmatched junction bases: 9. The CDR3 sequence: CASSLGRGRAFF. The CDR3 DNA follows: TGTGCCAGCAGCCTAGGGAGGGGGCGGGCTTTCTTT.

This clonotype has a handful of counts. The V and J genes are TRBV20-1 and TRBJ1-6; a possible D gene is TRBD1 (5 bases). V lost 1 base and J 13 bases, leaving 8 bases between the germline ends. CDR1 DFQATT and CDR2 SNEGSKA come from the germline V gene (reference sequence). This CDR3 region has 11 residues. The CDR3 DNA reads as TGCAGTGCTAGAGTTCAGGGCCCCCTCCACTTT. This gives the protein CSARVQGPLHF.

There are a few counts of this clonotype. V and J are TRBV20-1 and TRBJ1-1; D may be TRBD1 (6 bases). Per the germline V gene, CDR1 is DFQATT and CDR2 is SNEGSKA (reference sequence). The CDR3 has 14 residues. V was trimmed by 6 bases and J by 0 bases, leaving 14 bases between them. The CDR3 is CSASKDSVNTEAFF. CDR3 nucleotide sequence: TGCAGTGCCTCCAAGGACAGCGTGAACACTGAAGCTTTCTTT.